This T cell receptor beta chain emerged from a study of cytomegalovirus exposure and HLA in healthy donors. PCR primers comprised 60 Vbeta and 13 Jbeta primers. The protocol was immunoSEQ multiplex PCR, while the TCRdb copy is restricted to in-frame clones and leaves out a portion. The sample carries just over 95,000 clones, roughly 79% recorded once. Whole-study findings and limits: It was confirmed in vitro that a few of the CMV-associated chains were specific for CMV antigens. Researchers reported in a later analysis that a missense DCLRE1C variant was tied to TCR beta V- and J-gene trimming.

From germline, CDR1 is SGHRS and CDR2 YFSETQ. After removal of 2 bases from V and 6 bases from J, the junction contained 9 bases not matched to a gene. The CDR3 contains 15 residues. As concerns this clone: Its antigen is not known.

The rearrangement links TRBV5-1 to TRBJ2-7, with 9 bases matching TRBD1. Sequencing was performed on PBMCs. This TCR was sampled from a middle-aged woman in good health and CMV-seronegative. CDR3 bases: TGCGCCAGCAGCTTACCCGGGACAGGGATTGGCGAGCAGTACTTC. Amino acids: CASSLPGTGIGEQYF.